This T cell receptor (beta chain) was retrieved from a study of radiotherapy plus CTLA-4 blockade in lung cancer (dated by TCRdb to 2017 to 2018). Study-wide context: Objective responses were observed in 15% to 20% of enrolled patients, and disease control was achieved in 31%. Paper-wide results and their limitations: TCR clones derived from tumors expanded in peripheral blood after treatment with radiotherapy and ipilimumab. Early dynamic changes in blood T cell clones, together with increased serum interferon-beta after radiation, were reported as the strongest predictors of response.

The study tested focal radiation therapy combined with CTLA-4 blockade (ipilimumab) in patients with chemo-refractory metastatic non-small-cell lung cancer. Per the germline V gene (reference sequence), LNHDA is the CDR1 and SQIVND is the CDR2. The CDR3 has 13 amino acids, counting the end cysteine and phenylalanine. CDR3 DNA is the only sequence kept; it has 39 bases, read in frame from the first base. V is cut by 8 bases and J by 2 bases, and the space between the germline ends is 12 bases. A remark on this clone: Its binding antigen is unknown. There are no base qualities to consult, and no much larger clone falls within one base.

The library was obtained by the immunoSEQ multiplex PCR assay. This is the immuneACCESS table as TCRdb keeps it, with only in-frame sequences that have V and J called. A part of the clones is gone; compared with another copy, unresolved V genes explain less than half, and the rest is unexplained. This sample is represented by 90,000 to 100,000 clones; about four fifths of them were singletons. The leading ten clones occupy about 25% of the sample. The V and J genes are TRBV19 and TRBJ1-1; TRBD1 is a weak D gene call, 5 bases matching. This TCR came from a human donor with non-small cell lung cancer that progressed on radiotherapy plus ipilimumab. This specimen was peripheral blood, taken from a patient treated with radiotherapy plus ipilimumab. DNA sequence: TGTGCCAGTGTTGCCAGGGCAAACACTGAAGCTTTCTTT. Translated, it reads CASVARANTEAFF.